Reported below is one T cell receptor (beta chain). As yet, its antigen is unknown. The source of the sample is a study of OX40 agonist ivuxolimab in advanced cancers. At the level of the study: At 82.7% male, the cohort had a mean age of about 55 years, ranging from roughly 20 to 80. Enrollees could have had prior anti-PD-1, anti-PD-L1 or anti-CTLA-4 therapy, which roughly 40% had received. Study-wide results and limits: Which antigen the expanded peripheral T cells recognized is unknown.

Here immunoSEQ multiplex PCR was the method, and the copy in TCRdb shows in-frame clones only, minus some. Of about 35,000 clones in the sample, around 92% were seen once. The origin of this receptor is an adult with an advanced solid tumor such as melanoma, head and neck, liver or kidney cancer. Sample: CD4+ or CD8+ T cells sorted from blood, taken in a trial of the OX40 agonist ivuxolimab.

The CDR3 sequence is CARCASYEQYF. CDR3 coding DNA: TGTGCCCGATGCGCCTCCTACGAGCAGTACTTC. This chain joins TRBV21-1 and TRBJ2-7; the table's D call, TRBD2, has no DNA check behind it. TRBV21-1 is a pseudogene locus. The CDR3 runs 11 residues.